The rows below give T cell receptor beta chains drawn from one sample of a study of shared T cell receptors in the human thymus. Sequenced by immunoSEQ multiplex PCR; TCRdb stores in-frame clones only, minus some. The sample includes 500,000 to 850,000 clones, about 90% of them seen just once. This same sample was also part of a study on human thymus T cells.

Input material: thymocytes. These receptors all come from a boy less than two years old with a congenital heart defect. The CDR3 runs from the conserved cysteine through the conserved F or W. Each record gives: J gene, D gene, V gene, clone size, CDR3 protein, CDR3 DNA. The D gene is left open where the match is weak. Clone size is given for some rows only: seen once, a few or many times, or a class if the clone is expanded.

J: TRBJ1-1; D: NA; V: TRBV5-1; size: NA; CDR3: CASSLAVYTEAFF; DNA: TGCGCCAGCAGCTTGGCGGTGTACACTGAAGCTTTCTTT
J: TRBJ2-7; D: TRBD2; V: TRBV28; size: NA; CDR3: CASSFVILRESGVEQYF; DNA: TGTGCCAGCAGTTTTGTCATCCTGCGGGAGTCGGGAGTCGAGCAGTACTTC
J: TRBJ2-1; D: TRBD2; V: TRBV28; size: NA; CDR3: CASSLPGLAGGSEQFF; DNA: TGTGCCAGCAGTTTACCGGGACTAGCGGGGGGAAGTGAGCAGTTCTTC
J: TRBJ1-5; D: TRBD1; V: TRBV6-8; size: NA; CDR3: CASSLSGTGNNQPQHF; DNA: TGTGCCAGCAGTTTATCCGGGACAGGGAACAATCAGCCCCAGCATTTT
J: TRBJ2-5; D: NA; V: TRBV4-2; size: NA; CDR3: CASSQIKPLQLGTQYF; DNA: TGTGCCAGCAGCCAGATAAAACCCCTGCAACTAGGGACCCAGTACTTC
J: TRBJ1-5; D: TRBD1; V: TRBV28; size: NA; CDR3: CASSPGTDRFLSNQPQHF; DNA: TGTGCCAGCAGTCCAGGGACAGACCGCTTCTTAAGCAATCAGCCCCAGCATTTT
J: TRBJ1-3; D: NA; V: TRBV4-3; size: NA; CDR3: CASSQDLGTISGNTIYF; DNA: TGCGCCAGCAGCCAAGATTTGGGCACAATCTCTGGAAACACCATATATTTT
J: TRBJ2-4; D: NA; V: TRBV13; size: NA; CDR3: CASSYHRDSAKNIQYF; DNA: TGTGCCAGCAGCTACCACAGGGATAGTGCCAAAAACATTCAGTACTTC
J: TRBJ1-1; D: NA; V: TRBV28; size: NA; CDR3: CASSLWGTSREAFF; DNA: TGTGCCAGCAGTTTATGGGGGACATCCAGGGAAGCTTTCTTT
J: TRBJ2-3; D: TRBD1; V: TRBV4-1; size: NA; CDR3: CASSQARGRTDTQYF; DNA: TGCGCCAGCAGCCAAGCGAGGGGGCGCACAGATACGCAGTATTTT
J: TRBJ2-5; D: NA; V: TRBV11-2; size: once; CDR3: CASSDRAPRLAGETQYF; DNA: TGTGCCAGCAGCGATAGGGCCCCCCGGCTAGCCGGGGAGACCCAGTACTTC
J: TRBJ2-1; D: NA; V: TRBV28; size: NA; CDR3: CASSLESRDEQFF; DNA: TGTGCCAGCAGTTTAGAGTCACGGGATGAGCAGTTCTTC
J: TRBJ2-5; D: NA; V: TRBV5-6; size: once; CDR3: CASSLVRLEETQYF; DNA: TGTGCCAGCAGCCTAGTCCGACTGGAAGAGACCCAGTACTTC
J: TRBJ2-2; D: NA; V: TRBV4-3; size: NA; CDR3: CASSQELRLGLTSIPVAGELFF; DNA: TGCGCCAGCAGCCAGGAGTTACGGCTTGGACTAACCTCAATCCCCGTAGCCGGGGAGCTGTTTTTT
J: TRBJ1-2; D: NA; V: TRBV7-8; size: once; CDR3: CASSLSGGPPFELYGYTF; DNA: TGTGCCAGCAGCTTATCTGGGGGCCCTCCTTTCGAACTCTATGGCTACACCTTC
J: TRBJ1-5; D: NA; V: TRBV11-2; size: NA; CDR3: CASSLGSPNYDSNQPQHF; DNA: TGTGCCAGCAGCTTAGGGTCGCCGAACTATGATAGCAATCAGCCCCAGCATTTT
J: TRBJ1-6; D: NA; V: TRBV6-1; size: NA; CDR3: CASSDCGGGEWDYSPLHF; DNA: TGTGCCAGCAGTGATTGCGGAGGAGGGGAGTGGGACTATTCACCCCTCCACTTT
J: TRBJ2-1; D: TRBD1; V: TRBV6-1; size: NA; CDR3: CASRTPDRGLFF; DNA: TGTGCCAGCAGAACCCCCGACAGGGGTTTGTTCTTC
J: TRBJ2-5; D: NA; V: TRBV6-5; size: NA; CDR3: CAIRSNETQYF; DNA: TGTGCCATCCGTAGCAATGAGACCCAGTACTTC
J: TRBJ1-4; D: TRBD1; V: TRBV5-1; size: NA; CDR3: CASSIGQGNEKLFF; DNA: TGCGCCAGCAGCATAGGACAGGGAAATGAAAAACTGTTTTTT
J: TRBJ1-1; D: NA; V: TRBV30; size: NA; CDR3: CAWSFTGSTEAFF; DNA: TGTGCCTGGAGTTTCACAGGGAGCACTGAAGCTTTCTTT
J: TRBJ1-5; D: NA; V: TRBV5-6; size: once; CDR3: CASSLSVTADQPQHF; DNA: TGTGCCAGCAGCTTGTCGGTAACAGCGGATCAGCCCCAGCATTTT
J: TRBJ1-2; D: NA; V: TRBV5-6; size: NA; CDR3: CASSSLAVVRGGSIGYTF; DNA: TGTGCCAGCAGCTCACTGGCCGTGGTTAGGGGAGGATCTATCGGCTACACCTTC
J: TRBJ1-3; D: NA; V: TRBV30; size: NA; CDR3: CAWKHLGLGRSSGNTIYF; DNA: TGTGCCTGGAAACACCTCGGCTTGGGGAGGTCCTCTGGAAACACCATATATTTT
J: TRBJ1-5; D: TRBD1; V: TRBV5-6; size: once; CDR3: CASSSGTGTRQPQHF; DNA: TGTGCCAGCAGCTCCGGGACAGGGACCAGGCAGCCCCAGCATTTT
J: TRBJ2-1; D: TRBD2; V: TRBV6-4; size: NA; CDR3: CASSVHISGDINEQFF; DNA: TGTGCCAGCAGTGTCCATATTAGCGGGGACATCAATGAGCAGTTCTTC
J: TRBJ2-5; D: TRBD2; V: TRBV7-2; size: once; CDR3: CASSHPGLAGGPGQETQYF; DNA: TGTGCCAGCAGCCACCCCGGACTAGCGGGGGGCCCGGGCCAAGAGACCCAGTACTTC
J: TRBJ2-3; D: TRBD2; V: TRBV14; size: NA; CDR3: CASSLLAGEGTDTQYF; DNA: TGTGCCAGCAGCCTGCTAGCGGGTGAGGGCACAGATACGCAGTATTTT
J: TRBJ2-7; D: NA; V: TRBV19; size: NA; CDR3: CASSIAGASSYEQYF; DNA: TGTGCCAGTAGTATAGCAGGGGCCAGCTCCTACGAGCAGTACTTC
J: TRBJ1-1; D: TRBD1; V: TRBV4-3; size: NA; CDR3: CASSQGQGRDTEAFF; DNA: TGCGCCAGCAGCCAAGGACAGGGGAGAGACACTGAAGCTTTCTTT
J: TRBJ2-7; D: TRBD2; V: TRBV29-1; size: NA; CDR3: CSTLLAGGPGEQYF; DNA: TGCAGCACCCTCTTAGCGGGAGGACCAGGCGAGCAGTACTTC
J: TRBJ2-7; D: NA; V: TRBV7-3; size: NA; CDR3: CASSQSGEGAYEQYF; DNA: TGTGCCAGCAGTCAGAGCGGGGAGGGGGCCTACGAGCAGTACTTC
J: TRBJ2-1; D: NA; V: TRBV28; size: once; CDR3: CASSLGGLSSSSYNEQFF; DNA: TGTGCCAGCAGTTTAGGGGGACTTTCGTCAAGCTCCTACAATGAGCAGTTCTTC
J: TRBJ2-2; D: TRBD2; V: TRBV5-6; size: NA; CDR3: CASSLEAGGYTGELFF; DNA: TGTGCCAGCAGCTTGGAAGCGGGGGGGTACACCGGGGAGCTGTTTTTT
J: TRBJ2-1; D: NA; V: TRBV19; size: NA; CDR3: CASSWGGPSYNEQFF; DNA: TGTGCCAGTAGTTGGGGCGGTCCTTCCTACAATGAGCAGTTCTTC
J: TRBJ2-4; D: NA; V: TRBV27; size: NA; CDR3: CASSPHRAKNIQYF; DNA: TGTGCCAGCAGCCCCCACAGAGCCAAAAACATTCAGTACTTC
J: TRBJ2-3; D: NA; V: TRBV6-5; size: NA; CDR3: CASSSTGGTDTQYF; DNA: TGTGCCAGCAGTTCGACAGGCGGCACAGATACGCAGTATTTT
J: TRBJ2-2; D: NA; V: TRBV5-4; size: NA; CDR3: CASSLAQAANTGELFF; DNA: TGTGCCAGCAGCTTGGCACAGGCGGCGAACACCGGGGAGCTGTTTTTT
J: TRBJ2-5; D: NA; V: TRBV4-1; size: NA; CDR3: CASSQDRGETQYF; DNA: TGCGCCAGCAGCCAAGACAGGGGTGAGACCCAGTACTTC
J: TRBJ1-5; D: TRBD1; V: TRBV18; size: NA; CDR3: CASSPGQGGGYAGRWRCWDQPQHF; DNA: TGTGCCAGCTCACCAGGTCAGGGGGGCGGCTACGCTGGACGCTGGAGGTGCTGGGATCAGCCCCAGCATTTT
J: TRBJ2-5; D: TRBD2; V: TRBV5-6; size: NA; CDR3: CASTSGTSGQGTETQYF; DNA: TGTGCCAGCACCAGCGGGACTAGCGGTCAAGGGACGGAGACCCAGTACTTC
J: TRBJ2-5; D: NA; V: TRBV28; size: NA; CDR3: CASSLYRVETQYF; DNA: TGTGCCAGCAGTTTATACAGGGTGGAGACCCAGTACTTC
J: TRBJ2-2; D: TRBD1; V: TRBV28; size: NA; CDR3: CASSPTGDTGELFF; DNA: TGTGCCAGCAGTCCGACAGGGGACACCGGGGAGCTGTTTTTT
J: TRBJ2-1; D: NA; V: TRBV19; size: NA; CDR3: CASSPYPAGTPSSYNEQFF; DNA: TGTGCCAGTAGTCCCTATCCCGCAGGTACCCCAAGCTCCTACAATGAGCAGTTCTTC
J: TRBJ1-4; D: TRBD1; V: TRBV4-3; size: NA; CDR3: CASSQQGGPYNEKLFF; DNA: TGCGCCAGCAGCCAACAGGGGGGTCCATATAATGAAAAACTGTTTTTT
J: TRBJ2-2; D: TRBD2; V: TRBV27; size: NA; CDR3: CASSLSVASGRKGSTGELFF; DNA: TGTGCCAGCAGTTTATCGGTGGCTAGCGGGAGGAAAGGGAGCACCGGGGAGCTGTTTTTT
J: TRBJ2-7; D: TRBD1; V: TRBV30; size: few; CDR3: CAWSETGGEQYF; DNA: TGTGCCTGGAGTGAGACAGGGGGCGAGCAGTACTTC
J: TRBJ1-5; D: NA; V: TRBV19; size: NA; CDR3: CASSMRVNQPQHF; DNA: TGTGCCAGTAGTATGAGGGTCAATCAGCCCCAGCATTTT
J: TRBJ2-2; D: NA; V: TRBV5-1; size: NA; CDR3: CASSFDWSLSPGELFF; DNA: TGCGCCAGCAGCTTCGATTGGAGTCTTTCCCCCGGGGAGCTGTTTTTT
J: TRBJ1-1; D: NA; V: TRBV5-4; size: NA; CDR3: CASSLRQRTLMNTEAFF; DNA: TGTGCCAGCAGCTTGCGGCAGCGAACTCTTATGAACACTGAAGCTTTCTTT
J: TRBJ2-3; D: NA; V: TRBV4-1; size: NA; CDR3: CASSQGLEDTDTQYF; DNA: TGCGCCAGCAGCCAAGGACTAGAGGATACAGATACGCAGTATTTT
J: TRBJ1-1; D: NA; V: TRBV28; size: NA; CDR3: CASSLNWGRDTEAFF; DNA: TGTGCCAGCAGTTTAAATTGGGGGCGCGACACTGAAGCTTTCTTT
J: TRBJ2-1; D: TRBD2; V: TRBV27; size: NA; CDR3: CASSGLTSGGTDEQFF; DNA: TGTGCCAGCAGTGGATTGACTAGCGGGGGGACCGATGAGCAGTTCTTC
J: TRBJ2-1; D: TRBD1; V: TRBV7-2; size: NA; CDR3: CASSLAYQGQVTRTSYNEQFF; DNA: TGTGCCAGCAGCTTAGCGTATCAGGGACAGGTGACTCGAACTTCCTACAATGAGCAGTTCTTC
J: TRBJ2-4; D: NA; V: TRBV4-1; size: NA; CDR3: CASSQDRQRDIQYF; DNA: TGCGCCAGCAGCCAAGATCGACAGCGGGACATTCAGTACTTC
J: TRBJ2-1; D: TRBD2; V: TRBV4-3; size: NA; CDR3: CASSQQTSGTYNEQFF; DNA: TGCGCCAGCAGCCAACAGACTAGCGGGACGTACAATGAGCAGTTCTTC